Each of the 32 T cell receptor beta chains below was sequenced from the same sample in a study of blood T cell repertoires in COVID-19. TCRdb's copy holds only in-frame clones and misses some; the assay was immunoSEQ multiplex PCR. The data hold about 190,000 clones, with around 82% observed a single time. The source material was peripheral blood. The receptors here all came from a woman of 80 years or more with active or convalescent COVID-19.

The rearrangement links TRBV15 to TRBJ2-1, with D possibly matching TRBD1 (5 bases). Trimming cost V 5 bases and J 9 bases, with 14 bases left between them. This CDR3 has 13 amino acids. Looked up from germline, CDR1 is LNHNV and CDR2 is YYDKDF (reference sequence). In nucleotides, the CDR3 is TGTGCCACCAGCCCACGCAGGGTGTCTGAGCAGTTCTTC. Translation gives CATSPRRVSEQFF.

The J gene is TRBJ2-1, the V gene TRBV11-2; the match to TRBD2 covers 13 bases. The CDR3 sequence is 18 residues long. V was pared by 3 bases and J by 5 bases, with 10 bases of the junction left unmatched. The germline V gene encodes CDR1 SGHAT and CDR2 FQNNGV. The CDR3 nucleotides are TGTGCCAGCAGCTTTCGACTAGCGGGAGGTCTAAGTAACAATGAGCAGTTCTTC. The encoded protein is CASSFRLAGGLSNNEQFF. The whole variable domain, filled in from reference TRBV11-2 and TRBJ2-1, reads EAGVAQSPRYKIIEKRQSVAFWCNPISGHATLYWYQQILGQGPKLLIQFQNNGVVDDSQLPKDRFSAERLKGVDSTLKIQPAKLEDSAVYLCASSFRLAGGLSNNEQFFGPGTRLTVL.

V gene TRBV28 combines with J gene TRBJ1-2; TRBD1 agrees at 11 bases. Germline V lookup: CDR1 MDHEN, CDR2 SYDVKM. The length of the CDR3 is 16 residues. V was pared by 2 bases and J by 8 bases, with 10 bases of the junction left unmatched. The CDR3 reads CASSLRTGGISHGYTF. The CDR3, as DNA: TGTGCCAGCAGTTTAAGGACAGGGGGCATATCTCACGGCTACACCTTC.

The chain is built from TRBV19 and TRBJ2-1; 9 bases agree with TRBD1. CDR3 length: 16 residues. V lost 4 bases, J lost 8 bases, and 12 bases stayed unmatched. Germline CDR1 reads LNHDA; CDR2 reads SQIVND (reference sequence). The CDR3 DNA is TGTGCCAGTAGTACCACAGGGGGCCCGGTGGTCTATGAGCAGTTCTTC. Amino acids: CASSTTGGPVVYEQFF.

This chain uses TRBV7-3 with TRBJ2-3; maybe TRBD2 (5 bases). Per the germline V gene, CDR1 is SGHTA and CDR2 is FQGTGA. CDR3 length: 16 residues. Trimming stripped 4 bases from V and 2 bases from J, with 16 bases between. The CDR3 spells CASSSPVTTDTDTQYF. In nucleotides, the CDR3 is TGTGCCAGCAGCTCCCCCGTGACTACTGACACAGATACGCAGTATTTT. Filled out from reference TRBV7-3 and TRBJ2-3, the complete variable domain reads GAGVSQTPSNKVTEKGKYVELRCDPISGHTALYWYRQSLGQGPEFLIYFQGTGAADDSGLPNDRFFAVRPEGSVSTLKIQRTERGDSAVYLCASSSPVTTDTDTQYFGPGTRLTVL.

Only a few counts were recorded for this clone. V usage is TRBV7-2 and J usage is TRBJ1-2; 8 bases align to TRBD1. J lost 8 bases, V lost 4 bases, and 9 bases had no gene match. This CDR3 spans 14 amino acids. CDR1 and CDR2 (germline): SGHTA, FQGNSA. CDR3 in amino acids: CASSSTGVLRGYTF. In nucleotides, the CDR3 is TGTGCCAGCAGCTCGACAGGGGTGTTGCGCGGCTACACCTTC.

This sequence joins TRBV3-1 (or the pseudogene TRBV3-2) and TRBJ2-3; a weak D match, TRBD2 (6 bases). V lost 4 bases and J lost 4, with 9 bases in between. The germline V gene has CDR1 LGHDT and CDR2 YNNKEL (reference sequence). This CDR3 comprises 13 residues. Here the CDR3 reads CASSRWEADTQYF. The CDR3 region has the DNA TGTGCCAGCAGCCGTTGGGAGGCAGATACGCAGTATTTT.

The chain links TRBV11-2 to TRBJ1-5; D might be TRBD1 (6 bases). Trimming took off 2 bases at V and 2 bases at J, with 10 bases between the two ends. This CDR3 region has 15 residues. The germline V gene encodes CDR1 SGHAT and CDR2 FQNNGV. The CDR3 region has the DNA TGTGCCAGCAGCTTATCAGGGGTCCGCAATCAGCCCCAGCATTTT. Amino acid sequence: CASSLSGVRNQPQHF.

The chain uses TRBV18 and TRBJ1-1, with D possibly matching TRBD1 (5 bases). CDR3 length: 16 residues. CDR1 is KGHSH and CDR2 is LQKENI in the germline V gene. Trimming removed 0 bases from V and 1 base from J, with 12 bases in between. The CDR3 sequence is CASSPPGGVENTEAFF. In DNA, the CDR3 is TGTGCCAGCTCACCACCGGGAGGGGTGGAGAACACTGAAGCTTTCTTT.

The chain carries TRBV21-1 and TRBJ1-4. TRBV21-1 is recorded as a pseudogene. The CDR3 totals 16 residues. The CDR3 coding sequence is TGTGCCAGCAGCAAAGTCGGAGGGACCCTTAAGGAAAAACTGTTTTTT. Protein sequence: CASSKVGGTLKEKLFF.

V and J are TRBV7-2 and TRBJ1-2; D gene uncertain. The CDR3 runs to 13 residues. Trimming stripped 2 bases from V and 8 bases from J, with 12 bases between. Germline-derived CDR1 and CDR2 are SGHTA and FQGNSA. CDR3 residues: CASSLTGAAGYTF. CDR3 sequence (DNA): TGTGCCAGCAGCTTAACGGGAGCGGCGGGCTACACCTTC.

The V call is TRBV7-9, the J call TRBJ1-1; TRBD1 might be the D (6 bases). V was pared by 4 bases and J by 2 bases, with 23 bases between. This CDR3 comprises 18 residues. Germline CDR1 SEHNR, CDR2 FQNEAQ (reference sequence). CDR3 coding DNA: TGTGCCAGCAGCTCCCAGACAGGAGGATCGAGGGGAAACACTGAAGCTTTCTTT. Translating gives CASSSQTGGSRGNTEAFF.

This clone was picked up a small number of times. This chain joins TRBV5-1 and TRBJ1-1; perhaps TRBD1 as D (5 bases). The CDR3 is 14 amino acids. Germline CDR1 SGHRS, CDR2 YFSETQ. V lost 3 bases and J lost 1, with 10 bases in between. CDR3 DNA: TGCGCCAGCAGCTCTGAGACAGCGAACACTGAAGCTTTCTTT. This gives the protein CASSSETANTEAFF.

The CDR3 nucleotides read TGTGCCAGCAGCCGGGACAGGGCCAATTCACCCCTCCACTTT. Protein: CASSRDRANSPLHF. The chain combines TRBV2 with TRBJ1-6; 9 bases line up with TRBD1. CDR1 is SNHLY, CDR2 FYNNEI, per germline. V lost 6 bases and J lost 7; bases outside the gene matches: 4. The CDR3 is 14 amino acids. Drawing the rest from reference TRBV2 and TRBJ1-6, the complete variable domain is EPEVTQTPSHQVTQMGQEVILRCVPISNHLYFYWYRQILGQKVEFLVSFYNNEISEKSEIFDDQFSVERPDGSNFTLKIRSTKLEDSAMYFCASSRDRANSPLHFGNGTRLTVT.

This chain uses TRBV5-5 with TRBJ2-3; D is possibly TRBD2 (6 bases). From germline, CDR1 is SGHKS and CDR2 YYEKEE (reference sequence). The CDR3 consists of 15 residues. Trimming took off 0 bases at V and 6 bases at J, with 14 bases between the two ends. The CDR3 region has the DNA TGTGCCAGCAGCTTGGGGCCGACTAGTCATGATACGCAGTATTTT. Its translation is CASSLGPTSHDTQYF.

On this clone: Additional DNA sequences in this sample encode the identical CDR3. V gene TRBV2 combines with J gene TRBJ2-1, with D tentatively TRBD1 (6 bases). The germline V gene encodes CDR1 SNHLY and CDR2 FYNNEI. This CDR3 is 13 amino acids long. Trimming removed 3 bases at V and 3 bases at J, with 6 bases between. CDR3 region: CASSDRGYNEQFF. CDR3 DNA sequence: TGTGCCAGCAGTGACAGGGGCTACAATGAGCAGTTCTTC.

The chain is built from TRBV2 and TRBJ1-4; 8 nucleotides align to TRBD1. The CDR3 covers 13 residues. Losses at the gene ends were 6 bases for V and 7 bases for J; bases not matched to a gene: 4. CDR1 is SNHLY, CDR2 FYNNEI, per germline. CDR3: CASRPGGVEKLFF. The CDR3 DNA follows: TGTGCCAGCAGGCCAGGGGGCGTTGAAAAACTGTTTTTT. Drawing the rest from reference TRBV2 and TRBJ1-4, the complete variable domain is EPEVTQTPSHQVTQMGQEVILRCVPISNHLYFYWYRQILGQKVEFLVSFYNNEISEKSEIFDDQFSVERPDGSNFTLKIRSTKLEDSAMYFCASRPGGVEKLFFGSGTQLSVL.

The chain recombines TRBV18 with TRBJ1-2, with a weak D call TRBD1 (6 bases). CDR3 length equals 14 residues. V shed 3 bases and J shed 6 bases, with 14 bases lying between them. The germline V gene encodes CDR1 KGHSH and CDR2 LQKENI. CDR3 sequence: CASSPAQGGDGYTF. The CDR3 DNA follows: TGTGCCAGCTCACCCGCACAGGGTGGGGATGGCTACACCTTC.

The rearrangement links TRBV25-1 to TRBJ1-6; 7 nucleotides align to TRBD1. The CDR3 has 13 residues. Germline CDR1 reads MGHDK; CDR2 reads SYGVNS. V was pared by 4 bases and J by 7 bases, with 1 base of the junction left unmatched. In DNA form, the CDR3 reads TGTGCCAGCAGTGGACAGGGAAATTCACCCCTCCACTTT. It yields the protein CASSGQGNSPLHF.

This clone turned up a few times. This sequence joins TRBV6-2 or TRBV6-3 and TRBJ2-2, with 13 bases identical to TRBD2. The CDR3 runs 20 residues. CDR1 and CDR2 from the germline V gene are MNHEY and SVGEGT. The trim removed 0 bases at V and 5 bases at J, leaving 12 bases unmatched. The CDR3 is CASSYSAPGLAGDETGELFF. The CDR3 nucleotides read TGTGCCAGCAGTTACTCCGCCCCCGGACTAGCGGGAGATGAGACCGGGGAGCTGTTTTTT.

The V and J genes are TRBV7-6 and TRBJ2-1; D is undetermined. The CDR3 contains 15 residues. Trimming left V 1 base short and J 5 bases short, with 12 bases between. The V gene's germline CDR1 is SGHVS and CDR2 FNYEAQ. The CDR3 is CASSLVPARHNEQFF. The CDR3 nucleotides read TGTGCCAGCAGCTTAGTTCCAGCTAGACACAATGAGCAGTTCTTC.

In its sample, this clone was seen many times. V usage is TRBV3-1 (or the pseudogene TRBV3-2) and J usage is TRBJ1-4; the D is unclear. The V gene's germline CDR1 is LGHDT and CDR2 YNNKEL (reference sequence). CDR3 length: 11 residues. With 6 bases removed from V and 7 bases from J, the gap between germline ends came to 6 bases. The CDR3 bases are TGTGCCAGCAGGCGGGGTGAAAAACTGTTTTTT. Protein product: CASRRGEKLFF.

This chain links TRBV7-8 with TRBJ2-1; D might be TRBD1 (6 bases). Trimming left V 1 base short and J 3 bases short, with 13 bases between. The CDR3 extends over 16 amino acids. CDR1 SGHVS and CDR2 FQNEAQ come from the germline V gene. The CDR3 DNA is TGTGCCAGCAGCTTAGTAGGGGGTATCATCTACAATGAGCAGTTCTTC. It translates to CASSLVGGIIYNEQFF.

The gene calls are TRBV19 and TRBJ2-1; perhaps TRBD2 as D (6 bases). The CDR3 covers 19 residues. Per the germline V gene, CDR1 is LNHDA and CDR2 is SQIVND (reference sequence). V was pared by 3 bases and J by 0 bases, with 21 bases between. CDR3 amino acids: CASSIGRSTSSSSYNEQFF. The CDR3 DNA sequence: TGTGCCAGTAGTATCGGGAGAAGTACTAGCTCCTCCTCCTACAATGAGCAGTTCTTC. The whole variable domain, filled in from reference TRBV19 and TRBJ2-1, reads DGGITQSPKYLFRKEGQNVTLSCEQNLNHDAMYWYRQDPGQGLRLIYYSQIVNDFQKGDIAEGYSVSREKKESFPLTVTSAQKNPTAFYLCASSIGRSTSSSSYNEQFFGPGTRLTVL.

This chain connects TRBV5-1 to TRBJ2-1; 9 bases map to TRBD2. The CDR3 is made up of 15 amino acids. Germline trimming cut 3 bases from V and 5 bases from J; bases unmatched to any gene: 6. Germline CDR1 and CDR2: SGHRS and YFSETQ. The CDR3 DNA follows: TGCGCCAGCAGCTATCTAGCGGGAAGGGACAATGAGCAGTTCTTC. As protein: CASSYLAGRDNEQFF.

The rearrangement links TRBV5-4 to TRBJ2-1; 7 positions match TRBD2. Germline V gene data show CDR1 as SGHNT and CDR2 as YYREEE (reference sequence). The CDR3 runs 15 residues. V was pared by 7 bases and J by 2 bases, with 9 bases of the junction left unmatched. CDR3 nucleotide sequence: TGTGCCAGCCAGTCAACCGGGACTACCTACAATGAGCAGTTCTTC. This encodes CASQSTGTTYNEQFF.

This sequence joins TRBV28 and TRBJ2-7, with TRBD1 identical over 7 bases. Germline-derived CDR1 and CDR2 are MDHEN and SYDVKM. The CDR3 spans 16 residues. The trim removed 4 bases at V and 4 bases at J, leaving 13 bases unmatched. This CDR3 reads CASSSELGGADYEQYF. The CDR3 DNA reads as TGTGCCAGCAGTTCGGAGTTAGGGGGCGCCGATTACGAGCAGTACTTC. Full variable domain (missing parts from reference TRBV28 and TRBJ2-7): DVKVTQSSRYLVKRTGEKVFLECVQDMDHENMFWYRQDPGLGLRLIYFSYDVKMKEKGDIPEGYSVSREKKERFSLILESASTNQTSMYLCASSSELGGADYEQYFGPGTRLTVT.

This CDR3 is CASSFPSGVPETQYF. Written as DNA, the CDR3 is TGTGCCAGCAGCTTCCCTAGCGGAGTGCCTGAGACCCAGTACTTC. V and J are TRBV5-4 and TRBJ2-5, with 7 bases matching TRBD2. V was clipped by 2 bases and J by 5 bases; unmatched bases: 9. This CDR3 region has 15 residues. CDR1 SGHNT and CDR2 YYREEE come from the germline V gene (reference sequence).

The V gene is TRBV24-1, the J gene TRBJ2-1; the D gene is possibly TRBD1 (6 bases). The CDR3 loop spans 15 amino acids. Trimming shortened V by 4 bases and J by 2 bases, and 11 bases separated the two germline ends. The germline gives CDR1 KGHDR, CDR2 SFDVKD. This CDR3 reads CATSDPDRTYNEQFF. CDR3 DNA sequence: TGTGCCACCAGTGACCCCGACAGGACCTACAATGAGCAGTTCTTC.

This clone was seen only once. The V gene is TRBV12-3 or TRBV12-4, the J gene TRBJ2-2; TRBD2 is a possible D gene (6 bases). V lost 9 bases and J lost 6, with 14 bases in between. The CDR3 extends over 13 amino acids. DNA of the CDR3: TGTGCCAGGTACGGGAGAACCGCCGGGGAGCTGTTTTTT. This encodes CARYGRTAGELFF.

The chain links TRBV10-3 to TRBJ2-2; tentative D call: TRBD1 (6 bases). Germline-derived CDR1 and CDR2 are ENHRY and SYGVKD. Trimming shortened V by 6 bases and J by 2 bases, and 10 bases separated the two germline ends. The CDR3 sequence is 14 residues long. The DNA of the CDR3 is TGTGCCATCAGCAGGGGTTCCAACACCGGGGAGCTGTTTTTT. Translated: CAISRGSNTGELFF.

This clone was counted between two and nine times. Other DNA variants within this sample encode the same CDR3. V and J are TRBV7-3 and TRBJ2-7; D is possibly TRBD2 (5 bases). The V end lost 0 bases, the J end lost 6 bases, and 9 bases lay between the germline ends. This CDR3 is 13 amino acids long. Germline loops: CDR1 SGHTA, CDR2 FQGTGA. Here the CDR3 reads CASSLTPGLEQYF. Written as DNA, the CDR3 is TGTGCCAGCAGCTTAACCCCAGGACTCGAGCAGTACTTC. The whole variable domain, filled in from reference TRBV7-3 and TRBJ2-7, reads GAGVSQTPSNKVTEKGKYVELRCDPISGHTALYWYRQSLGQGPEFLIYFQGTGAADDSGLPNDRFFAVRPEGSVSTLKIQRTERGDSAVYLCASSLTPGLEQYFGPGTRLTVT.